Presented here are 31 T cell receptor beta chains from one specimen sequenced in a study of T cells after yellow fever vaccination. TCRdb re-analysed the 5' RACE reads in MiXCR, keeping a single row per CDR3 protein. The sample includes 100,000 to 150,000 distinct CDR3 sequences, roughly 9% of them seen just once. Sequencing was performed on CD8+ T cells sorted from PBMCs, taken on the day of the yellow fever booster vaccination. The receptors come from a man between 18 and 35 years old who received the YFV17D yellow fever vaccine.

The chain is built from TRBV6-2 or TRBV6-3 and TRBJ2-3; the D gene is possibly TRBD1 (5 bases). The CDR3 consists of 11 residues. Germline loops: CDR1 MNHEY, CDR2 SVGEGT. Trimming took off 5 bases at V and 8 bases at J, with 8 bases between the two ends. The CDR3 sequence is CASSHQGTQYF. In DNA, the CDR3 is TGTGCCAGCAGTCATCAGGGTACGCAGTATTTT.

This clonotype was counted between two and nine times. This sequence joins TRBV29-1 and TRBJ2-2; weak D call: TRBD2 (7 bases). The germline CDR1 and CDR2 sequences are SQVTM and ANQGSEA. V gave up 2 bases and J gave up 4 bases, with 20 bases separating them. This CDR3 has 17 amino acids. The CDR3 DNA follows: TGCAGCGTTGAACTCTCCCGGAGGGGGGGTATCACCGGGGAGCTGTTTTTT. Translating gives CSVELSRRGGITGELFF.

The chain recombines TRBV4-1 with TRBJ1-1; D remains unclear. The CDR3 runs 15 residues. Trimming removed 4 bases from V and 1 base from J, with 13 bases in between. Germline values: CDR1 MGHRA, CDR2 YSYEKL. The CDR3 sequence is CASSPNGVPNTEAFF. The CDR3, as DNA: TGCGCCAGCAGCCCTAACGGAGTGCCGAACACTGAAGCTTTCTTT.

This clonotype has at least ten counts. V is TRBV5-1 and J is TRBJ2-5; D is perhaps TRBD2 (5 bases). Trimming shortened V by 5 bases and J by 1 base, and 21 bases separated the two germline ends. Germline loops: CDR1 SGHRS, CDR2 YFSETQ. CDR3 length: 17 amino acids. CDR3 region: CASSSRNGAASQETQYF. DNA for the CDR3: TGCGCCAGCAGTTCCCGAAATGGAGCGGCTTCCCAAGAGACCCAGTACTTC.

This clonotype was detected a few times. The chain is built from TRBV12-3 or TRBV12-4 and TRBJ2-5; 9 bases are shared with TRBD1. Unmatched junction bases numbered 5, after V lost 4 bases and J lost 5 bases. CDR3 length: 14 residues. The CDR3 protein is CASSWTGERETQYF. CDR3 nucleotides: TGTGCCAGCAGTTGGACAGGGGAGAGGGAGACCCAGTACTTC.

There are a few counts of this clonotype. The chain links TRBV27 to TRBJ2-4, with 7 positions matching TRBD1. Germline V CDR1 and CDR2: MNHEY, SMNVEV (reference sequence). Trimming cost V 6 bases and J 8 bases; bases outside gene matches: 10. The CDR3 has 14 residues. CDR3 DNA: TGTGCCAGCAGGAGCTTGACAGGGACATACATTCAGTACTTC. Translated: CASRSLTGTYIQYF.

The rearrangement joins TRBV7-6 to TRBJ2-1; weak D call: TRBD2 (5 bases). Trimming took 5 bases from V and 0 from J, leaving 11 bases between them. CDR1 SGHVS and CDR2 FNYEAQ come from the germline V gene. The CDR3 runs 15 residues. CDR3 sequence (DNA): TGTGCCAGCAGCCCGGACGGAGGCTCCTACAATGAGCAGTTCTTC. Its protein is CASSPDGGSYNEQFF.

This clonotype was counted only a few times. The genes are TRBV28 and TRBJ2-5; 11 bases fit TRBD1. V dropped 4 bases and J dropped 5; count of bases not matched to a gene: 21. The CDR3 is made up of 20 amino acids. Germline values: CDR1 MDHEN, CDR2 SYDVKM. This chain's CDR3 is CASSSRDRGSLAGYQETQYF. The DNA of the CDR3 is TGTGCCAGCAGTTCTCGGGACAGGGGGTCGCTAGCGGGTTATCAGGAGACCCAGTACTTC.

The rearrangement joins TRBV4-1 to TRBJ1-4; D call uncertain. CDR1 is MGHRA and CDR2 is YSYEKL in the germline V gene. The length of the CDR3 is 17 residues. Deletions cut 1 base from V and 3 bases from J, with 15 bases between. CDR3 loop: CASSQVYVGPANEKLFF. The CDR3 DNA follows: TGCGCCAGCAGCCAAGTTTACGTCGGTCCGGCTAATGAAAAACTGTTTTTT.

The J gene is TRBJ2-1, the V gene TRBV5-4; D not resolved. Germline assignment: CDR1 SGHNT and CDR2 YYREEE (reference sequence). This CDR3 is 13 amino acids long. The V gene lost 0 bases and the J gene lost 8 bases, with 9 bases spanning the gap. The CDR3 sequence: CASSLEPADEQFF. The CDR3 coding sequence is TGTGCCAGCAGCTTGGAACCCGCTGATGAGCAGTTCTTC.

The chain joins TRBV19 to TRBJ2-7; D is unclear. The ends were cut back, 9 bases at V and 8 bases at J, with 11 bases in the middle. Germline-derived CDR1 and CDR2 are LNHDA and SQIVND (reference sequence). The CDR3 runs 10 residues. This CDR3 is CARLTTQQYV. CDR3 in DNA: TGTGCCAGGCTTACGACGCAGCAGTACGTC.

CDR3: CASSWSSLNTEAFF. The CDR3 DNA follows: TGCGCCAGCAGCTGGAGCAGCTTGAACACTGAAGCTTTCTTT. This chain joins TRBV5-1 and TRBJ1-1; no clear D. The length of the CDR3 is 14 residues. V lost 3 bases and J 0 bases, leaving 9 bases between the germline ends. CDR1 and CDR2 from the germline V gene are SGHRS and YFSETQ.

The table lists this clonotype with a few counts. The gene calls are TRBV18 and TRBJ2-1; the D is unclear. The CDR3 contains 16 residues. Germline V CDR1 and CDR2: KGHSH, LQKENI. V lost 2 bases, J lost 8 bases, and 19 bases lay in between. This CDR3 is CASSPTDSLPRDEQFF. The DNA for the CDR3 is TGTGCCAGCTCACCAACAGACTCGCTACCCCGGGATGAGCAGTTCTTC.

The chain recombines TRBV25-1 with TRBJ2-2; TRBD1 or TRBD2 may be the D gene (5 bases each). Germline V gene lookup returns CDR1 MGHDK and CDR2 SYGVNS. With 3 bases removed from V and 4 bases from J, the gap between germline ends came to 12 bases. The CDR3 is 15 residues long. The CDR3 nucleotides are TGTGCCAGCAGTGAGTGGGGGTCAGGCACCGGGGAGCTGTTTTTT. This gives the protein CASSEWGSGTGELFF.

This clonotype occurred a few times. The CDR3 DNA sequence: TGTGCCAGCAGCCGTCAGGGGCTAGCGGGGGGGCAAGAGACCCAGTACTTC. It is translated as CASSRQGLAGGQETQYF. The chain is built from TRBV9 and TRBJ2-5, with TRBD2 identical over 12 bases. This CDR3 has 17 amino acids. J lost 2 bases, V lost 4 bases, and 9 bases had no gene match. Germline V lookup: CDR1 SGDLS, CDR2 YYNGEE.

The V gene is TRBV25-1, the J gene TRBJ2-2; 9 positions match TRBD2. This CDR3 is 16 amino acids long. In germline, CDR1 is MGHDK, CDR2 SYGVNS. Unmatched junction bases numbered 9, after V lost 5 bases and J lost 5 bases. CDR3 amino acids: CASSPIAGEGTGELFF. As DNA, the CDR3 is TGTGCCAGCAGTCCAATAGCGGGGGAGGGTACCGGGGAGCTGTTTTTT.

This clonotype was picked up many times. The chain employs TRBV5-5 and TRBJ2-7; TRBD1 agrees at 8 bases. The ends lost 5 bases at V and 2 bases at J; junction bases unmatched: 6. The germline V gene has CDR1 SGHKS and CDR2 YYEKEE (reference sequence). The CDR3 contains 14 residues. The CDR3 sequence is CASRPGQGAYEQYV. CDR3 in DNA: TGTGCCAGCAGGCCCGGACAGGGAGCCTACGAGCAGTACGTC.

This clonotype was recorded at least ten times. The rearrangement links TRBV5-1 to TRBJ2-7; the match to TRBD1 covers 8 bases. CDR1 is SGHRS and CDR2 is YFSETQ in the germline V gene. The CDR3 is 15 amino acids. The V and J ends lost 4 bases and 3 bases, in that order; junction bases with no gene match: 9. CDR3 DNA: TGCGCCAGCAGCCCTTTCACCGGGACAGGCTACGAGCAGTACTTC. Amino acids: CASSPFTGTGYEQYF.

The V gene is TRBV4-1, the J gene TRBJ1-2, with D tentatively TRBD1 (5 bases). Trimming took off 4 bases at V and 3 bases at J, with 15 bases between the two ends. The CDR3 consists of 15 residues. Germline CDR1 is MGHRA and CDR2 is YSYEKL. The DNA of the CDR3 is TGCGCCAGCAGCCTACTCGTAGGGGTTTACTATGGCTACACCTTC. It encodes CASSLLVGVYYGYTF.

J is TRBJ2-7 and V is TRBV27; D call uncertain. There are 10 residues in the CDR3. The germline gives CDR1 MNHEY, CDR2 SMNVEV (reference sequence). V was trimmed by 5 bases and J by 5 bases, leaving 4 bases between them. The DNA of the CDR3 is TGTGCCAGCAGTCTCGACGAGCAGTACGTC. Protein sequence: CASSLDEQYV.

This clonotype has ten or more counts. This rearrangement joins TRBV5-1 to TRBJ2-7; 8 nucleotides match TRBD1. Germline CDR1 and CDR2: SGHRS and YFSETQ. J was trimmed by 3 bases and V by 4 bases; bases with no gene match: 6. The CDR3 runs to 14 residues. In DNA, the CDR3 is TGCGCCAGCAGCACCGGACAGGGTATCTACGAGCAGTACTTC. Translation: CASSTGQGIYEQYF. Variable domain in full (rest from reference TRBV5-1 and TRBJ2-7): KAGVTQTPRYLIKTRGQQVTLSCSPISGHRSVSWYQQTPGQGLQFLFEYFSETQRNKGNFPGRFSGRQFSNSRSEMNVSTLELGDSALYLCASSTGQGIYEQYFGPGTRLTVT.

This clonotype was counted ten times or more. The J gene is TRBJ2-1, the V gene TRBV5-1; D perhaps matches TRBD2 (5 bases). CDR3 length: 16 amino acids. The germline CDR1 and CDR2 sequences are SGHRS and YFSETQ. V lost 2 bases and J lost 0, with 12 bases in between. The CDR3 protein is CASSFDYPSSYNEQFF. The CDR3 DNA sequence: TGCGCCAGCAGCTTCGACTATCCGAGCTCCTACAATGAGCAGTTCTTC.

This clonotype was observed a handful of times. The chain links TRBV5-1 to TRBJ1-1, with D unclear. This CDR3 is 13 amino acids long. In germline, CDR1 is SGHRS, CDR2 YFSETQ. Trimming took off 6 bases at V and 6 bases at J, with 15 bases between the two ends. In DNA form, the CDR3 reads TGCGCCAGCACCTTCAACAGCGAACCTGAAGCTTTCTTT. Protein sequence: CASTFNSEPEAFF.

This clonotype was seen a handful of times. The rearrangement joins TRBV4-2 to TRBJ2-3, with 7 nucleotides matching TRBD1. Germline V gene sequence: CDR1 LGHNA, CDR2 YNFKEQ. This CDR3 has 16 residues. Trimming removed 0 bases from V and 2 bases from J; junction bases left unmatched: 5. CDR3 DNA sequence: TGTGCCAGCAGCCAAGATCGTGGGACAGACACAGATACGCAGTATTTT. This sequence encodes CASSQDRGTDTDTQYF.

This clonotype was seen only a few times. V usage is TRBV20-1 and J usage is TRBJ1-5, with 9 positions matching TRBD1. The germline CDR1 and CDR2 sequences are DFQATT and SNEGSKA (reference sequence). The V gene end was trimmed by 6 bases and the J gene end by 2 bases; junction bases not matched to a gene: 17. The CDR3 extends over 18 amino acids. The CDR3 region is CSADAPGTGSWGNQPQHF. CDR3 nucleotide sequence: TGCAGTGCCGACGCCCCCGGGACAGGGTCTTGGGGCAATCAGCCCCAGCATTTT.

This chain connects TRBV7-9 to TRBJ2-3, with 10 bases aligning to TRBD2. Trimming removed 4 bases from V and 4 bases from J; junction bases left unmatched: 8. From germline, CDR1 is SEHNR and CDR2 FQNEAQ (reference sequence). CDR3 length: 16 residues. Here the CDR3 DNA reads TGTGCCAGCAGCTCATTGAGCGGGGGGGCCCCAGATACGCAGTATTTT. This translates into CASSSLSGGAPDTQYF.

Only a few counts were recorded for this clonotype. This rearrangement joins TRBV4-3 to TRBJ1-1; D perhaps matches TRBD1 (5 bases). Germline V lookup: CDR1 LGHNA, CDR2 YSLEER. This CDR3 is 15 amino acids long. Trimming stripped 4 bases from V and 1 base from J, with 13 bases between. CDR3 loop: CASSPSAGTNTEAFF. The DNA for the CDR3 is TGCGCCAGCAGCCCATCTGCGGGGACGAACACTGAAGCTTTCTTT.

This clonotype came up a few times. The chain employs TRBV6-5 and TRBJ2-7; TRBD2 is a possible D gene (5 bases). The germline CDR1 and CDR2 sequences are MNHEY and SVGAGI. The CDR3 has 14 amino acids. V was pared by 2 bases and J by 3 bases, with 11 bases between. The CDR3 loop is CASSYAAGGYEQYF. The CDR3 DNA sequence: TGTGCCAGCAGTTACGCCGCGGGTGGCTACGAGCAGTACTTC.

This clonotype was detected ten times or more. The chain has TRBV28 and TRBJ2-2; maybe TRBD1 (6 bases). Trimming cost V 7 bases and J 2 bases, with 17 bases left between them. The CDR3 is made up of 16 amino acids. Per the germline V gene, CDR1 is MDHEN and CDR2 is SYDVKM. CDR3 coding DNA: TGTGCCAGCACCCCACTTTACAGGGCCAACACCGGGGAGCTGTTTTTT. Translated: CASTPLYRANTGELFF.

The chain couples TRBV4-3 to TRBJ2-3; D gene unclear. V was shortened by 3 bases and J by 2 bases, with 12 bases between the two germline ends. This CDR3 is 15 amino acids long. CDR1 LGHNA and CDR2 YSLEER come from the germline V gene. The CDR3 sequence is CASSQLSSVTDTQYF. CDR3 nucleotide sequence: TGCGCCAGCAGCCAGCTGTCCTCCGTCACAGATACGCAGTATTTT.

In this sample, this clonotype turned up a few times. The gene calls are TRBV7-8 and TRBJ2-2, with TRBD1 identical over 7 bases. Looked up from germline, CDR1 is SGHVS and CDR2 is FQNEAQ. J lost 0 bases, V lost 5 bases, and 6 bases had no gene match. The CDR3 is 16 residues long. As DNA, the CDR3 is TGTGCCAGCAGCCTTCCGGGGACAGCGAACACCGGGGAGCTGTTTTTT. Translation gives CASSLPGTANTGELFF.